The present TCR beta chain was sequenced within a study of shared clonotypes between healthy human individuals. Overall study: The cohort comprised a couple of women and a few men. Their ages spanned 18 to 49 years.

Genomic DNA of each subset was evenly split across several immunoSEQ plates. For unsorted PBMC, 250 to 300 ng DNA per replicate equaled about 30,000 T cell genomes. The protocol was immunoSEQ multiplex PCR, while the TCRdb copy is restricted to in-frame clones and leaves out a portion. Among hundreds of thousands of clones listed, around 79% were seen once. Unsorted samples used about 90 million PBMCs for genomic DNA. Germline loops: CDR1 SQVTM, CDR2 ANQGSEA. V lost 1 base to trimming and J lost 6 bases, with 10 bases between them. This CDR3 spans 12 amino acids. Sequenced material: PBMCs. V is TRBV29-1 and J is TRBJ2-7; TRBD2 is a possible D gene (6 bases). This sequence originates from a middle-aged woman in good health. Some clones in this sample may be carry-over from other donors' samples. The CDR3 nucleotides are TGCAGCGTTGAAGGTACAGCGGGCGAGCAGTACTTC. Protein product: CSVEGTAGEQYF.